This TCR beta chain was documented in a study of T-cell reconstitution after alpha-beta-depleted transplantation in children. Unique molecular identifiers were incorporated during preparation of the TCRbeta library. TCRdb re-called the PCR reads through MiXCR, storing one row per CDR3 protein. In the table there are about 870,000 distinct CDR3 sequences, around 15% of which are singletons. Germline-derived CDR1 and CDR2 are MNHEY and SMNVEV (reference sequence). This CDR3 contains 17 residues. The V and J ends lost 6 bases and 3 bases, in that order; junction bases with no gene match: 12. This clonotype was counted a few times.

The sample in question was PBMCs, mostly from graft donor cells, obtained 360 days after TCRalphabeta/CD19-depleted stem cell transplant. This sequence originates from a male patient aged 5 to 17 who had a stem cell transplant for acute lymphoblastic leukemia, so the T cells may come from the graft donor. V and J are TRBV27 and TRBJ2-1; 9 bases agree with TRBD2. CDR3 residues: CASRWAGGPRSYNEQFF. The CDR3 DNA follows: TGTGCCAGCAGATGGGCGGGAGGGCCTAGGAGCTACAATGAGCAGTTCTTC.